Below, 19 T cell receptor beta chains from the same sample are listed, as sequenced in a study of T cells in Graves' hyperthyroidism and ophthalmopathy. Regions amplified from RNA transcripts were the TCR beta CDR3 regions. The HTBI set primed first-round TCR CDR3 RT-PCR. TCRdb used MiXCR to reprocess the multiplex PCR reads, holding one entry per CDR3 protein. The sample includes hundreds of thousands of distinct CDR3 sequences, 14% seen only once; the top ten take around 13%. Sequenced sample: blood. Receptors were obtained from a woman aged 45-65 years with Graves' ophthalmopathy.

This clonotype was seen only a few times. The CDR3 sequence is CASSSLPGLNSPLHF. The CDR3 nucleotides are TGTGCCAGCTCATCGCTCCCGGGACTTAATTCACCCCTCCACTTT. The chain has TRBV18 and TRBJ1-6, with a tentative D call TRBD1 (5 bases). Germline assignment: CDR1 KGHSH and CDR2 LQKENI. This CDR3 has 15 residues. Trimming shortened V by 5 bases and J by 6 bases, and 14 bases separated the two germline ends.

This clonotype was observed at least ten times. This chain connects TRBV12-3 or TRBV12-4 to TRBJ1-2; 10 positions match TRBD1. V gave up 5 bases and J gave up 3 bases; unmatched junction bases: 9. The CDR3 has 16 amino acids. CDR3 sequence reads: CASSTSSGQGHYGYTF. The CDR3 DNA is TGTGCCAGCAGTACCTCTTCGGGACAGGGGCACTATGGCTACACCTTC.

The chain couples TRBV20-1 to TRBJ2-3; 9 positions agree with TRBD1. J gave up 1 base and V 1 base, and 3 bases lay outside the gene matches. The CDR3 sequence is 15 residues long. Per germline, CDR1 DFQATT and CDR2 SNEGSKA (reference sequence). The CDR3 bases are TGCAGTGCTAGAGGGGGACAGGGAGGCACAGATACGCAGTATTTT. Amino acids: CSARGGQGGTDTQYF.

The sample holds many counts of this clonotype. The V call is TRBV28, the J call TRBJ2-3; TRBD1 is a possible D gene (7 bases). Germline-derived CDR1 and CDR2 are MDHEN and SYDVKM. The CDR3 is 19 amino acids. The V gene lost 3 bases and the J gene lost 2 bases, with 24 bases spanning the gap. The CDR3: CASSFPRGERATNTDTQYF. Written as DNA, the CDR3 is TGTGCCAGCAGTTTCCCCAGGGGGGAGCGAGCAACTAACACAGATACGCAGTATTTT. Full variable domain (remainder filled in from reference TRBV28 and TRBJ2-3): DVKVTQSSRYLVKRTGEKVFLECVQDMDHENMFWYRQDPGLGLRLIYFSYDVKMKEKGDIPEGYSVSREKKERFSLILESASTNQTSMYLCASSFPRGERATNTDTQYFGPGTRLTVL.

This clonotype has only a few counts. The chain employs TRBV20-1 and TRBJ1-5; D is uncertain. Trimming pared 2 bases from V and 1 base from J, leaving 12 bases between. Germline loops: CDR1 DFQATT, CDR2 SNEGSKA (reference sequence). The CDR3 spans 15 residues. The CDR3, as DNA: TGCAGTGCTAGACTAGGGATCGGAAGCAATCAGCCCCAGCATTTT. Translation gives CSARLGIGSNQPQHF.

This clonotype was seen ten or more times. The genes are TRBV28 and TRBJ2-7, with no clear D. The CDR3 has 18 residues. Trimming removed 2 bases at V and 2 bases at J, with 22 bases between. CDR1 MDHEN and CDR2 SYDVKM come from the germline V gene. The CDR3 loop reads CASSLGLVLVGPTYEQYF. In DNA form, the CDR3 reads TGTGCCAGCAGTTTAGGGTTAGTATTGGTCGGACCTACCTACGAGCAGTACTTC.

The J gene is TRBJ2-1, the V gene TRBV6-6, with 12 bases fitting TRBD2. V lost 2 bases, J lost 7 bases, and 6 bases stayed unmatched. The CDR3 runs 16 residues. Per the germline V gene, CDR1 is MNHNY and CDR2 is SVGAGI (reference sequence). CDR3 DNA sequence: TGTGCCAGCAGTTACAGTCTAGCGGGAGGGGGTAATGAGCAGTTCTTC. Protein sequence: CASSYSLAGGGNEQFF.

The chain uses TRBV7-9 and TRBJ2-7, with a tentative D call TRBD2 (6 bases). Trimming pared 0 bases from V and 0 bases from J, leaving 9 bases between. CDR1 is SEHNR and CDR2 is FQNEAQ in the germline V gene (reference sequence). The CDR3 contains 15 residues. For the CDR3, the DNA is TGTGCCAGCAGCTTAGCGGGAGGCACCTCCTACGAGCAGTACTTC. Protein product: CASSLAGGTSYEQYF.

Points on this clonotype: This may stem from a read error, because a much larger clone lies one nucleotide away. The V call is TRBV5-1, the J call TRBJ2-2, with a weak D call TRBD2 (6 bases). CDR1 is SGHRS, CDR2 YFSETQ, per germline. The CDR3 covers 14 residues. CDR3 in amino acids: CSSSLMTSSGELFF. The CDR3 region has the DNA TGCTCCAGCAGCTTGATGACTAGTTCCGGGGAGCTGTTTTTT. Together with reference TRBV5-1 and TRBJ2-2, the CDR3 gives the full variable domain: KAGVTQTPRYLIKTRGQQVTLSCSPISGHRSVSWYQQTPGQGLQFLFEYFSETQRNKGNFPGRFSGRQFSNSRSEMNVSTLELGDSALYLCSSSLMTSSGELFFGEGSRLTVL.

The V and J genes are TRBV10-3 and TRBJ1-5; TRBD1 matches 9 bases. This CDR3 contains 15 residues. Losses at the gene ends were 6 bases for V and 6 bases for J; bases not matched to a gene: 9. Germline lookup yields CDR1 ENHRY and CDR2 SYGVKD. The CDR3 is CAISSQGAQGQPQHF. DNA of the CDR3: TGTGCCATCAGCTCACAGGGGGCGCAGGGTCAGCCCCAGCATTTT.

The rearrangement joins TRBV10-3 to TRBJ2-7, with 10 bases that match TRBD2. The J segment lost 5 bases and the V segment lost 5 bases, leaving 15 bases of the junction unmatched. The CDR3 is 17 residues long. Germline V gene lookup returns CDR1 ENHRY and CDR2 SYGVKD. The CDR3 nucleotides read TGTGCCATCAGTCCCTTGGGTAGCGGGAGGCTTATAAACGAGCAGTACTTC. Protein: CAISPLGSGRLINEQYF.

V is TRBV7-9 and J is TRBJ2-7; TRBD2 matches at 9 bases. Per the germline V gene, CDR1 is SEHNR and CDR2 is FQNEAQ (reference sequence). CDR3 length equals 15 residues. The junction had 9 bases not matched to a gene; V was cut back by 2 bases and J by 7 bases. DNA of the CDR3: TGTGCCAGCAGCTTACTGCTAGCGGGATTAAATGAGCAGTACTTC. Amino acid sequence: CASSLLLAGLNEQYF.

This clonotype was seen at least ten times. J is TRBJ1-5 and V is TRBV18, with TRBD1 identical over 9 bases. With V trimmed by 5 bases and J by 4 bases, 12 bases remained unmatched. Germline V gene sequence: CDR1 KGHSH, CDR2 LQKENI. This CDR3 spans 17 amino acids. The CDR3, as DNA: TGTGCCAGCTCAGCAAAACCGGGACAGGGTTTTAATCAGCCCCAGCATTTT. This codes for CASSAKPGQGFNQPQHF.

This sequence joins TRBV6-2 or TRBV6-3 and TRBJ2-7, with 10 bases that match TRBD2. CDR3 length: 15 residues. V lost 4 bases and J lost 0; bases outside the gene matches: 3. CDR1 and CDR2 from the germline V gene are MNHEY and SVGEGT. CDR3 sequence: CASSSLAGLSYEQYF. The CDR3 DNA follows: TGTGCCAGCAGTTCACTAGCGGGACTCTCCTACGAGCAGTACTTC.

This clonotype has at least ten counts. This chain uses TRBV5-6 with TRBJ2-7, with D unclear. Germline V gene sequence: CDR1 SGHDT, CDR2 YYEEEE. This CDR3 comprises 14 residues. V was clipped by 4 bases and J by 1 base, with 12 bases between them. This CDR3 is CASSPAPLSYEQYF. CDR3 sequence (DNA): TGTGCCAGCAGCCCAGCACCCCTTTCCTACGAGCAGTACTTC. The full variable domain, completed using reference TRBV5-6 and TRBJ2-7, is DAGVTQSPTHLIKTRGQQVTLRCSPKSGHDTVSWYQQALGQGPQFIFQYYEEEERQRGNFPDRFSGHQFPNYSSELNVNALLLGDSALYLCASSPAPLSYEQYFGPGTRLTVT.

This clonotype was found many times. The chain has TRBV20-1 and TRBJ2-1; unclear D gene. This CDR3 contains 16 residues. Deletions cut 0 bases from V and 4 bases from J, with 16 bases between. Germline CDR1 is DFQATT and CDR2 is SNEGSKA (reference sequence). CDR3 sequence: CSARDRRTPIYNEQFF. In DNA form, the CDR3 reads TGCAGTGCTAGAGACCGTAGAACCCCCATTTACAATGAGCAGTTCTTC.

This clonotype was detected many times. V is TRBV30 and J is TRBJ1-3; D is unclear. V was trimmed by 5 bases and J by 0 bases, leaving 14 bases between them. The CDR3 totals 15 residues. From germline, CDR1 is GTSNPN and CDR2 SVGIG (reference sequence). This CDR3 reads CAWDKWDSSGNTIYF. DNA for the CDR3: TGTGCCTGGGACAAGTGGGATTCCTCTGGAAACACCATATATTTT.

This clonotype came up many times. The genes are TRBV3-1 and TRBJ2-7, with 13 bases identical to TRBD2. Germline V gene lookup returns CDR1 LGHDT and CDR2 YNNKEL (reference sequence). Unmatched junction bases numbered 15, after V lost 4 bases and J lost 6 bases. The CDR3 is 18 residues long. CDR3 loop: CASSPRLAGGYLPREQYF. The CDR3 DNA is TGTGCCAGCAGCCCCCGACTAGCGGGAGGATATCTCCCGCGCGAGCAGTACTTC.

The CDR3 sequence: CASSLFPGTSGAYYEQYF. CDR3 nucleotides: TGTGCCAGCAGCTTATTCCCCGGGACTAGCGGAGCCTACTACGAGCAGTACTTC. This chain uses TRBV7-9 with TRBJ2-7; 11 bases line up with TRBD2. Trimming took 2 bases from V and 3 from J; bases not matched to a gene: 12. Germline CDR1 and CDR2: SEHNR and FQNEAQ (reference sequence). This CDR3 has 18 residues.